This entry describes one T cell receptor beta chain. These data belong to a study of T cell changes during pregnancy in multiple sclerosis. Sequenced by immunoSEQ multiplex PCR; TCRdb stores in-frame clones only, minus some. Of over 90,000 clones listed, approximately 94% are singletons. The length of the CDR3 is 13 residues. V lost 8 bases to trimming and J lost 0 bases, with 10 bases between them. The germline CDR1 and CDR2 sequences are SGHTA and FQGNSA. The V call is TRBV7-2, the J call TRBJ1-2; unclear D gene. The specimen was peripheral blood, collected after pregnancy. The sequence was collected from a female donor with multiple sclerosis, enrolled in a pregnancy study. The CDR3 DNA reads as TGTGCCAGCTCGTACTCCTCTAACTATGGCTACACCTTC. This sequence encodes CASSYSSNYGYTF.